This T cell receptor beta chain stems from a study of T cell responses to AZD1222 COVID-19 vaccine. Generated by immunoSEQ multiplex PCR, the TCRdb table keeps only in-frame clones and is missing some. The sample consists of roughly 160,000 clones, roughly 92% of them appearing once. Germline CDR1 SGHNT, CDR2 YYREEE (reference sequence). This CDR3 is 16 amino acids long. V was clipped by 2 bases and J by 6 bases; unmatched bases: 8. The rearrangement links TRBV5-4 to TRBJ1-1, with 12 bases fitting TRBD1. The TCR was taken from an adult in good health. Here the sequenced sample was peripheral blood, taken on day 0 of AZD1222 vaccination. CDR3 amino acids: CASSFGTGGFGAEAFF. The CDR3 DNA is TGTGCCAGCAGCTTCGGGACAGGGGGCTTCGGGGCTGAAGCTTTCTTT.